This T cell receptor (beta chain) was sequenced during a study of shared clonotypes between healthy human individuals. Study overall: There were three CD4 naive, three CD4 memory, two CD8 naive and one CD8 memory plates per donor.

Trimming shortened V by 6 bases and J by 6 bases, and 17 bases separated the two germline ends. CDR1 is KGHSH and CDR2 is LQKENI in the germline V gene. The CDR3 has 15 amino acids. Sequencing was performed with immunoSEQ multiplex PCR; in TCRdb, only in-frame clones are kept and a portion is missing. Of hundreds of thousands of clones in the sample, around four fifths are singletons; the top ten hold 1.5% to 2%. All of the donors resided in Nashville, Tennessee, and each was a Caucasian adult. Source material: memory CD4+ T cells sorted from blood. Subset denoted: CD45RA-negative fraction. The TCR sequence derives from a woman in her 30s in good health. This rearrangement joins TRBV18 to TRBJ1-4; D uncertain. The CDR3: CASSPGRTDYEKLFF. CDR3 nucleotide sequence: TGTGCCAGCTCGCCTGGTAGGACCGATTATGAAAAACTGTTTTTT.